Below are 7 T cell receptor beta chains sequenced from a single sample in a study of T-cell memory formation after mild COVID-19. Using its own MiXCR run on the 5' RACE reads, TCRdb lists one record per CDR3 protein. The repertoire holds over 95,000 distinct CDR3 sequences, with about a fifth as singletons. Sequenced: PBMCs or a T cell subset sorted from them (not recorded which). The source is a man younger than 30 who had mild COVID-19 (a few samples of this study predate the infection). Cell type and time point are not known.

In this sample, this clonotype turned up a few times. CDR3 sequence (DNA): TGCGCCAGCAGCCAAGAACCTAGCAATCAGCCCCAGCATTTT. Protein sequence: CASSQEPSNQPQHF. The chain joins TRBV4-1 to TRBJ1-5; D is undetermined. This CDR3 is built from 14 residues. Looked up from germline, CDR1 is MGHRA and CDR2 is YSYEKL. Trimming pared 0 bases from V and 0 bases from J, leaving 3 bases between.

This clonotype was observed a few times. This chain links TRBV6-5 with TRBJ1-6, with 8 positions matching TRBD1. The CDR3 totals 14 residues. Germline V gene data show CDR1 as MNHEY and CDR2 as SVGAGI. Trimming removed 6 bases from V and 6 bases from J; junction bases left unmatched: 4. CDR3 DNA: TGTGCCAGCAGCCCGGACAGGGCTAATTCACCCCTCCACTTT. Its translation is CASSPDRANSPLHF.

This chain links TRBV28 with TRBJ1-5, with TRBD1 matching over 7 bases. J was trimmed by 0 bases and V by 8 bases; bases with no gene match: 4. Germline values: CDR1 MDHEN, CDR2 SYDVKM. The CDR3 is 14 residues long. This chain's CDR3 is CASRDRVSNQPQHF. DNA for the CDR3: TGTGCCAGCCGGGACAGAGTTAGCAATCAGCCCCAGCATTTT.

The V and J genes are TRBV5-4 and TRBJ2-7; D is possibly TRBD1 (5 bases). The CDR3 consists of 15 residues. V was trimmed by 5 bases and J by 3 bases, leaving 18 bases between them. Germline loops: CDR1 SGHNT, CDR2 YYREEE (reference sequence). The CDR3 DNA reads TGTGCCAGCAGTATACAGGTCAATGGGTACTACGAGCAGTACGTC. Protein sequence: CASSIQVNGYYEQYV.

This clonotype was counted between two and nine times. The rearrangement joins TRBV5-1 to TRBJ2-7; D uncertain. The CDR3 spans 14 residues. The ends were cut back, 1 base at V and 2 bases at J, with 10 bases in the middle. Germline CDR1 is SGHRS and CDR2 is YFSETQ. Here the CDR3 reads CASSLWPTPYEQYF. In nucleotides, the CDR3 is TGCGCCAGCAGCTTGTGGCCAACCCCCTACGAGCAGTACTTC.

Many counts were recorded for this clonotype. The V and J genes are TRBV29-1 and TRBJ2-3, with TRBD2 matching 16 bases. CDR3 length: 18 residues. CDR1 and CDR2 from the germline V gene are SQVTM and ANQGSEA. V shed 7 bases, J shed 4 bases, and the junction held 14 bases outside the gene matches. The chain's CDR3 is CSAHIRGTSGGAADTQYF. CDR3 sequence (DNA): TGCAGCGCTCACATACGCGGGACTAGCGGGGGGGCCGCAGATACGCAGTATTTT.

This clonotype was seen only a few times. V and J are TRBV6-7 and TRBJ1-5; no clear D. TRBV6-7 is marked as an open reading frame, function uncertain. V lost 5 bases to trimming and J lost 6 bases, with 11 bases between them. The CDR3 has 13 amino acids. The CDR3 region has the DNA TGTGCCAGCAGTCCGCAAGGATTTCAGCCCCAGCATTTT. It translates to CASSPQGFQPQHF.